These T cell receptor beta chains were read from a single sample in a study of T cells after yellow fever vaccination. From the 5' RACE reads, TCRdb called clonotypes with MiXCR, one entry per CDR3 protein. The data show some 260,000 distinct CDR3 sequences, roughly 4.8% seen once. The sequences come from CD4+ T cells sorted from PBMCs, collected on the day of the yellow fever booster vaccination. The source of these receptors is a young man who received the YFV17D yellow fever vaccine. Each CDR3 is given with its conserved first and last residue. D genes are given only for firm matches. The size entry is marked missing in some rows and otherwise reads once, few, many or a size class.

13	TRBV6-2/TRBV6-3	TRBJ2-2	many	TRBD2	TGTGCCGGTCGGGGGGATAACACCGGGGAGCTGTTTTTT	CAGRGDNTGELFF
13	TRBV14	TRBJ1-1	-	-	TGTGCCAGCAGCCAAGGGAGGAACACTGAAGCTTTCTTT	CASSQGRNTEAFF
13	TRBV5-1	TRBJ1-1	many	-	TGCGCCAGCAGCTTGTTTGGAGGCACTGAAGCTTTCTTT	CASSLFGGTEAFF
15	TRBV10-3	TRBJ2-5	few	TRBD1	TGTGCCATCAGCGCCGGGACAGGGGGCTTGGAGACCCAGTACTTC	CAISAGTGGLETQYF
19	TRBV28	TRBJ1-5	few	TRBD1	TGTGCCAGCAGTTCTCACAAAGGCTGGCTCCGGGACAGGGGGAAGCCCCAGCATTTT	CASSSHKGWLRDRGKPQHF
16	TRBV7-8	TRBJ2-3	many	TRBD2	TGTGCCAGCAGCTCAACCCGACTAGCGAGAACAGATACGCAGTATTTT	CASSSTRLARTDTQYF
13	TRBV19	TRBJ2-1	-	-	TGTGCCAGTAGTATAGATCGGGGACGCGAGCAGTTCTTC	CASSIDRGREQFF
17	TRBV5-1	TRBJ2-5	few	-	TGCGCCAGCAGCTTGGTTCCCCCAGGGCAGGGGGGAGAGACCCAGTACTTC	CASSLVPPGQGGETQYF
14	TRBV7-9	TRBJ1-4	few	-	TGTGCCACCCAGAGGGGGACCCATAATGAAAAACTGTTTTTT	CATQRGTHNEKLFF
14	TRBV5-1	TRBJ2-1	many	TRBD1	TGCGCCAGCAGCTTGGGGACAGGAGGAGATGAGCAGTTCTTC	CASSLGTGGDEQFF
14	TRBV20-1	TRBJ1-1	few	-	TGCAGTGCCAGAACGCGGGGGGGTCGCACTGAAGCTTTCTTT	CSARTRGGRTEAFF
14	TRBV12-5	TRBJ1-1	-	-	TGTGCTAGTGGCCTCGGGACGGTGAACACTGAAGCTTTCTTT	CASGLGTVNTEAFF
12	TRBV6-5	TRBJ2-5	many	-	TGTGCCAGCAGTTACTCCTGGGGGACCCAGTACTTC	CASSYSWGTQYF
12	TRBV5-4	TRBJ2-1	many	-	TGTGCCAGCAGCTTCTCGAGGCGCGGGCAGTTCTTC	CASSFSRRGQFF
13	TRBV7-2	TRBJ1-2	-	-	TGTGCCAGCAGCGCCGCGATCGGGACCGGCTACACCTTC	CASSAAIGTGYTF
14	TRBV11-2	TRBJ1-5	many	-	TGTGCCAGCAGCCCTGCAGGGGACGGGCAGCCCCAGCATTTT	CASSPAGDGQPQHF
15	TRBV4-3	TRBJ1-2	many	-	TGCGCCAGCAGCCAACCTGGTCGAGCTAACTATGGCTACACCTTC	CASSQPGRANYGYTF
16	TRBV24-1	TRBJ2-1	many	-	TGTGCCACCAGTCCCCTTGGACAGACCAACAGCGATGAGCAGTTCTTC	CATSPLGQTNSDEQFF
13	TRBV6-5	TRBJ1-1	-	TRBD1	TGTGCCAGCAGGCGGGACAGGGTTTCTGAAGCTTTCTTT	CASRRDRVSEAFF
16	TRBV11-3	TRBJ1-5	-	TRBD1	TGTGCCAGCAGCCCAACCCACAGGGGCCAGAATCAGCCCCAGCATTTT	CASSPTHRGQNQPQHF
17	TRBV7-9	TRBJ1-2	-	TRBD1	TGTGCCAGCAGCTCGAGAGACCGGGACAGGTCTAACTATGGCTACACCTTC	CASSSRDRDRSNYGYTF
15	TRBV6-6	TRBJ1-5	few	TRBD1	TGTGCCAGCAGATCAGGGGGAGGGGGCAATCAGCCCCAGCATTTT	CASRSGGGGNQPQHF
12	TRBV20-1	TRBJ2-7	few	-	TGCAGTGCTAGATACAGCTCCTACGAGCAGTACTTC	CSARYSSYEQYF
16	TRBV20-1	TRBJ2-1	-	TRBD2	TGCAGTGCTGCTCCTAGCGGAGGTCCCAGAACTGGGCCGCAGTTCTTC	CSAAPSGGPRTGPQFF